This T cell receptor (beta chain) was recovered during a study of CD8 T cells in Susac syndrome. Trimming cost V 6 bases and J 0 bases; bases outside gene matches: 7. Germline CDR1 and CDR2: SQVTM and ANQGSEA. This CDR3 has 15 residues. About 0.5 to 1 ug RNA was reverse transcribed with random hexamers. MiXCR was run by TCRdb on the immunoSEQ multiplex PCR reads, yielding one entry per CDR3 protein. The table records around 130,000 distinct CDR3 sequences, 94% of them present only once. Sequencing was performed on CD4+ T cells from PBMCs. The source of this sequence is a human donor in good health. The gene calls are TRBV29-1 and TRBJ2-2; 7 nucleotides agree with TRBD2. The CDR3 sequence is CSVKGLAANTGELFF. CDR3 DNA sequence: TGCAGCGTAAAAGGCCTAGCGGCGAACACCGGGGAGCTGTTTTTT.